This T cell receptor (beta chain) was found in a study of response to subunit inactivated influenza vaccine. TCRdb independently ran MiXCR on the RT-PCR reads; one entry per CDR3 protein. The sample contains about 650,000 distinct CDR3 sequences, around 15% of which appear only once. Broader study findings: Few new T cells, the authors suggested, are recruited by each seasonal influenza vaccination.

This clonotype was recorded once. Its target is unknown. This may come from a read error, since a much larger clone is one base off. This specimen consisted of PBMCs from blood, obtained less than 15 days before vaccination. The sequence was obtained from a man in his fifties who received an inactivated influenza vaccine.

The chain's CDR3 is CASSGGVEETQYF. CDR3 in DNA: TGTGCCAGCAGCGGGGGGGTCGAGGAGACCCAGTACTTC. This chain joins TRBV6-2 or TRBV6-3 and TRBJ2-5; TRBD2 agrees at 8 bases. The J segment lost 5 bases and the V segment lost 6 bases, leaving 5 bases of the junction unmatched. Germline V gene data show CDR1 as MNHEY and CDR2 as SVGEGT. The CDR3 consists of 13 residues.